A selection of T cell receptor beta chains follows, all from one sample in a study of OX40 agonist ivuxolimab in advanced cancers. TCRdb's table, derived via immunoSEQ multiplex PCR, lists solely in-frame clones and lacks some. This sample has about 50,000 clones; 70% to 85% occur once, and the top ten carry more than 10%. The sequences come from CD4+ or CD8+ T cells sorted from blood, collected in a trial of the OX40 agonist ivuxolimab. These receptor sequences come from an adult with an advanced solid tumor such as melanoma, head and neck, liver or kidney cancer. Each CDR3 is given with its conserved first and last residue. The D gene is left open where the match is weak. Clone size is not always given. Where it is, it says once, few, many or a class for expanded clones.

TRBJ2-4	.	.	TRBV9	CASSPLGGHPAKNIQYF	TGTGCCAGCAGCCCACTGGGTGGACACCCGGCCAAAAACATTCAGTACTTC
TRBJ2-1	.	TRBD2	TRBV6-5	CASKKRDSYNEQFF	TGTGCCAGCAAGAAGCGGGATTCCTACAATGAGCAGTTCTTC
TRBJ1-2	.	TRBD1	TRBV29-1	CSVFGQGYGYTF	TGCAGCGTATTTGGACAGGGATATGGCTACACCTTC
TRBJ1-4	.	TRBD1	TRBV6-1	CASSLDRGHEKLFF	TGTGCCAGCAGTCTGGACAGGGGACATGAAAAACTGTTTTTT
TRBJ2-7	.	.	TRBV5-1	CASSYLQGNYEQYF	TGCGCCAGCAGTTATTTGCAGGGGAACTACGAGCAGTACTTC
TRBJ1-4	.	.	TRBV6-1	CASSGARRGLGEKLFF	TGTGCCAGCAGTGGGGCCCGCAGGGGATTAGGCGAAAAACTGTTTTTT
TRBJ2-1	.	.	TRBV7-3	CASSPAGNSNEQFF	TGTGCCAGCAGCCCGGCGGGAAATTCCAATGAGCAGTTCTTC
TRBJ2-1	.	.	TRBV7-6	CASSLQFF	TGTGCCAGCAGCTTACAGTTCTTC
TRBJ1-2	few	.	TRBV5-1	CASSLQGLLNYGYTF	TGCGCCAGCAGCTTGCAGGGACTACTAAACTATGGCTACACCTTC
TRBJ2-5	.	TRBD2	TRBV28	CASSFQTSGFQETQYF	TGTGCCAGCAGTTTCCAGACTAGCGGATTCCAAGAGACCCAGTACTTC
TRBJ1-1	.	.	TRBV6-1	CASSEASSDTEAFF	TGTGCCAGCAGTGAAGCGTCGTCGGACACTGAAGCTTTCTTT
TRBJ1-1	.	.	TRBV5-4	CASSLESEAFF	TGTGCCAGCAGCTTGGAAAGTGAAGCTTTCTTT
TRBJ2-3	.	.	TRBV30	CAWSSTSQTPTQYF	TGTGCCTGGAGTAGTACAAGCCAGACCCCTACGCAGTATTTT
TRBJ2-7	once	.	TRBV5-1	CASSLAGGHALWEQYF	TGCGCCAGCAGCTTGGCCGGGGGGCACGCTCTTTGGGAGCAGTACTTC
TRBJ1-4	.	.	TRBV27	CASSSWATNEKLFF	TGTGCCAGCAGTTCTTGGGCAACTAATGAAAAACTGTTTTTT
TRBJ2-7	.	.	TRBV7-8	CASSSPTTPYEQYF	TGTGCCAGCAGCTCTCCGACAACCCCCTACGAGCAGTACTTC
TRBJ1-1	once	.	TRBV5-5	CASSPRGDTEAFF	TGTGCCAGCAGCCCACGTGGGGACACTGAAGCTTTCTTT